The rows below give T cell receptor beta chains drawn from one sample of a study of blood T cell repertoires in COVID-19. Method: immunoSEQ multiplex PCR; TCRdb's copy keeps in-frame clones and lacks some. Found here are about 120,000 clones, roughly four fifths of them singletons; the top ten hold about 4.2%. The specimen sequenced was peripheral blood. These receptors were obtained from a woman in her 70s with acute or convalescent COVID-19. The CDR3 runs from the conserved cysteine through the conserved F or W. Each record gives: CDR3 protein, CDR3 DNA, D gene, V gene, clone size, J gene, CDR3 length. The D gene is left open where the match is weak. Only some rows state a clone size, as once, few, many or a class for expanded clones.

CDR3: CAWTSFGVYNEQFF
DNA: TGTGCCTGGACTAGCTTCGGGGTCTACAATGAGCAGTTCTTC
D: .
V: TRBV30
size: .
J: TRBJ2-1
length: 14

CDR3: CASSFRGYGYTF
DNA: TGTGCCAGCAGCTTTAGAGGCTATGGCTACACCTTC
D: .
V: TRBV7-9
size: .
J: TRBJ1-2
length: 12

CDR3: CASHAAYSQGRYGYTF
DNA: TGTGCCAGTCACGCGGCGTATTCTCAGGGCCGCTATGGCTACACCTTC
D: .
V: TRBV19
size: .
J: TRBJ1-2
length: 16

CDR3: CASSYWGSGETQYF
DNA: TGTGCCAGCAGCTACTGGGGATCAGGGGAGACCCAGTACTTC
D: .
V: TRBV5-8
size: .
J: TRBJ2-5
length: 14

CDR3: CATSDSTSTDTQYF
DNA: TGTGCCACCAGTGACTCAACTAGCACAGATACGCAGTATTTT
D: .
V: TRBV24-1
size: few
J: TRBJ2-3
length: 14

CDR3: CASSESGGWNTEAFF
DNA: TGCGCCAGCAGTGAGTCTGGGGGCTGGAACACTGAAGCTTTCTTT
D: .
V: TRBV10-2
size: few
J: TRBJ1-1
length: 15

CDR3: CASSLNPGADTEAFF
DNA: TGTGCCAGCAGCTTGAATCCAGGGGCGGACACTGAAGCTTTCTTT
D: .
V: TRBV5-4
size: .
J: TRBJ1-1
length: 15

CDR3: CASSPPGVVIEQFF
DNA: TGTGCCAGCAGCCCCCCCGGTGTGGTTATTGAGCAGTTCTTC
D: .
V: TRBV7-2
size: .
J: TRBJ2-1
length: 14

CDR3: CASSYGQATGNTIYF
DNA: TGTGCCAGCAGCTATGGACAGGCCACTGGAAACACCATATATTTT
D: TRBD1
V: TRBV13
size: .
J: TRBJ1-3
length: 15

CDR3: CASSLNPGFGYTF
DNA: TGTGCCAGCAGTTTAAACCCAGGGTTTGGCTACACCTTC
D: .
V: TRBV12-3/TRBV12-4
size: .
J: TRBJ1-2
length: 13

CDR3: CASSDRGRSDTQYF
DNA: TGTGCCAGCAGCGACAGGGGGCGGTCAGATACGCAGTATTTT
D: TRBD1
V: TRBV6-2/TRBV6-3
size: .
J: TRBJ2-3
length: 14

CDR3: CASSAEGLAGEVTDTQYF
DNA: TGTGCCAGCAGTGCCGAGGGACTAGCGGGGGAGGTTACAGATACGCAGTATTTT
D: TRBD2
V: TRBV6-4
size: .
J: TRBJ2-3
length: 18

CDR3: CASSPNRDRGLYAVSPLHF
DNA: TGTGCCAGCAGCCCTAACCGGGACAGGGGGCTTTATGCGGTTTCACCCCTCCACTTT
D: TRBD1
V: TRBV7-6
size: .
J: TRBJ1-6
length: 19

CDR3: CASSVGRDEQYF
DNA: TGTGCCAGCAGTGTGGGCAGGGACGAGCAGTACTTC
D: .
V: TRBV2
size: .
J: TRBJ2-7
length: 12

CDR3: CASSSRTSGGPRTQETQYF
DNA: TGTGCCAGCAGCTCCCGGACTAGCGGGGGGCCCAGGACCCAAGAGACCCAGTACTTC
D: TRBD2
V: TRBV7-8
size: .
J: TRBJ2-5
length: 19

CDR3: CASSLGQGGRTANYGYTF
DNA: TGTGCCAGCAGCTTAGGACAGGGGGGTAGAACGGCTAACTATGGCTACACCTTC
D: TRBD1
V: TRBV7-2
size: .
J: TRBJ1-2
length: 18

CDR3: CATSEGTGVGATNEKLFF
DNA: TGTGCCACCAGTGAAGGGACAGGGGTAGGGGCAACTAATGAAAAACTGTTTTTT
D: TRBD1
V: TRBV15
size: .
J: TRBJ1-4
length: 18

CDR3: CASSKQQGQRGETQYF
DNA: TGTGCCAGCAGCAAGCAACAGGGGCAAAGGGGAGAGACCCAGTACTTC
D: TRBD1
V: TRBV5-6
size: .
J: TRBJ2-5
length: 16

CDR3: CASSYSTTGQNQPQHF
DNA: TGTGCCAGCAGTTACTCGACGACGGGACAGAATCAGCCCCAGCATTTT
D: TRBD1
V: TRBV6-2/TRBV6-3
size: .
J: TRBJ1-5
length: 16

CDR3: CSVLGGATDTQYF
DNA: TGCAGCGTCCTCGGGGGGGCGACAGATACGCAGTATTTT
D: TRBD2
V: TRBV29-1
size: .
J: TRBJ2-3
length: 13

CDR3: CASSPFRAGTGGSGELFF
DNA: TGTGCCAGCAGTCCATTCCGAGCCGGGACAGGGGGTTCCGGGGAGCTGTTTTTT
D: TRBD1
V: TRBV6-2/TRBV6-3
size: .
J: TRBJ2-2
length: 18

CDR3: CASSPRTGMSTDTQYF
DNA: TGTGCCAGCAGCCCCCGGACAGGGATGAGCACAGATACGCAGTATTTT
D: TRBD1
V: TRBV7-3
size: .
J: TRBJ2-3
length: 16

CDR3: CASSPSGGQRSTEAFF
DNA: TGTGCCAGCAGCCCATCGGGGGGGCAGCGGAGCACTGAAGCTTTCTTT
D: .
V: TRBV7-9
size: .
J: TRBJ1-1
length: 16